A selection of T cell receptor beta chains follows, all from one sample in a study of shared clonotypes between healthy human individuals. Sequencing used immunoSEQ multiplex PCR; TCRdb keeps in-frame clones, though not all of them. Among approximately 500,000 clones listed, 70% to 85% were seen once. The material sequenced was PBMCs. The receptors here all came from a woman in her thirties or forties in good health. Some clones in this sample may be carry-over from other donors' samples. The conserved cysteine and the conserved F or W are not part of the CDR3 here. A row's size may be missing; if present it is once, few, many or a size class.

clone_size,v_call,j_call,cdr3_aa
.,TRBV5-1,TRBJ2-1,ASSLASAGSSYNEQF
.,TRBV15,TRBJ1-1,ATSRARGANVYTEAF
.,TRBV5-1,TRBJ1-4,ASSSSGWDGEKLF
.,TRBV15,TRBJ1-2,ATSRPQGAFYGYT
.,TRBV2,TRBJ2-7,ASSEGTGARQY
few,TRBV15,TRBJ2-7,ATSARDGPYEQY
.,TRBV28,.,ASRAGDSSYEQY
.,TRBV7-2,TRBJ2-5,ASSSRTSGRGETQY
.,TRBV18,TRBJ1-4,ASSRDRAEKLF
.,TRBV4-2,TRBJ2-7,ASSQVVSGQGAYEQY
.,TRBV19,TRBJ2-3,ASSRQRTDTQY
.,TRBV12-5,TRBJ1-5,ASGYGPNQPQH
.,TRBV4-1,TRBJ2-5,ASSRVGLVQETQY
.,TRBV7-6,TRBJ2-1,ASSAGGSREQF
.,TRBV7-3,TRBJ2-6,ASSLAVSSGANVLT
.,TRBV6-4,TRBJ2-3,APEVADTQY
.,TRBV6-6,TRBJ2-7,ASSYRGGYEQY
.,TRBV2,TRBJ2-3,ASSESPYNTQY
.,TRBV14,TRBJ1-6,ASSQELAGGSPLH
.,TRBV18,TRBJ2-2,ASSPPLARELF
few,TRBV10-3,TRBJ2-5,AIAGPEETQY
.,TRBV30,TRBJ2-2,AWSTPGELF
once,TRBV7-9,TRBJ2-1,ASSARGTRQYNEQF
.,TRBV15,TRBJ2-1,ATSRGPGGGAGNEQF
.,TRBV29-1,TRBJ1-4,SVATRGESLF
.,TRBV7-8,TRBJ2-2,ASSLSGGTGELF
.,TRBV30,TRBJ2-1,AWRAGDSRYNEQF
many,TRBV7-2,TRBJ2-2,ASSSRASRNTGELF
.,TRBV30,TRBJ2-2,ALDGQTRRTGELF
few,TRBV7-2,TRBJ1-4,ASSLTGVTNEKLF
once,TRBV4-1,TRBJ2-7,ASSQPLFSGSNEQY
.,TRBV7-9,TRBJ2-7,ASSLEGTPSGSGYEQY
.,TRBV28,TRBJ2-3,ASSLRRADTQY
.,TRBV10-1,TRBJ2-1,ASSDGTGYNEQF
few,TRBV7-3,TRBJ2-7,ASSLGVWREDTYEQY
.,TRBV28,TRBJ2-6,ASSSQRAGANVLT
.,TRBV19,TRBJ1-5,ASSGGDELNQPQH
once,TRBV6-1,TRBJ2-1,ASRAASGSDEQF
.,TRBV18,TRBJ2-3,ASSPMKDTQY
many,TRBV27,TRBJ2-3,ASRFGGLMDTQY
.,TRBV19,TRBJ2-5,ASSPRLAGVETQY